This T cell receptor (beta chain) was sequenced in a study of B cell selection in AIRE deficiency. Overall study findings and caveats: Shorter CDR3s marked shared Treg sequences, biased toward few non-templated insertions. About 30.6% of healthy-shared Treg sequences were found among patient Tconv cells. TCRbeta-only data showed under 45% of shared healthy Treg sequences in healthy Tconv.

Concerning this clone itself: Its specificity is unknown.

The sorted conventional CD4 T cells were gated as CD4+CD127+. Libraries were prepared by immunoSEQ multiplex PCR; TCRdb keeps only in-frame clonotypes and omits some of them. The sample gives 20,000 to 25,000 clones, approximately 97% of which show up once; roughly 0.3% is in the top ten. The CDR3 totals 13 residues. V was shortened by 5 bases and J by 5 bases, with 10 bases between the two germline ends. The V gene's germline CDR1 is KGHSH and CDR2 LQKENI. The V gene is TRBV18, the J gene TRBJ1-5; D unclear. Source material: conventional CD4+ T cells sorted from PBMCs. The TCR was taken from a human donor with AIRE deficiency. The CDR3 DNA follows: TGTGCCAGCTCAAATAGCGACGATCAGCCCCAGCATTTT. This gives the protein CASSNSDDQPQHF.